One and the same sample provided the 21 T cell receptor beta chains below, sequenced in a study of T cells after yellow fever vaccination. TCRdb processed the 5' RACE reads anew with MiXCR; each CDR3 protein has one entry. The table lists 50,000 or so distinct CDR3 sequences, 6% to 8% of them singletons, with 28% in the top ten. The material sequenced was CD8+ T cells sorted from PBMCs, taken less than 18 days after the first yellow fever vaccination. The receptors were gathered from a man aged 18 to 29 who received the YFV17D yellow fever vaccine.

This clonotype was counted a few times. The chain combines TRBV4-2 with TRBJ1-1, with 9 nucleotides matching TRBD1. V gave up 2 bases and J gave up 4 bases; unmatched junction bases: 5. The germline CDR1 and CDR2 sequences are LGHNA and YNFKEQ. The CDR3 spans 15 residues. The CDR3 reads CASSQHGQGPTEAFF. Written as DNA, the CDR3 is TGTGCCAGCAGCCAACACGGACAGGGGCCCACTGAAGCTTTCTTT.

This clonotype has a count of ten or more. This sequence joins TRBV7-9 and TRBJ2-3; D might be TRBD1 or TRBD2, each matching 6 bases. The CDR3 is 14 amino acids. V lost 3 bases, J lost 14 bases, and 21 bases lay in between. Germline values: CDR1 SEHNR, CDR2 FQNEAQ (reference sequence). CDR3 residues: CASSFFLGSGAPYF. CDR3 nucleotide sequence: TGTGCCAGCAGCTTCTTCCTGGGGTCGGGGGCTCCGTATTTT. The full variable domain, rest sourced from reference TRBV7-9 and TRBJ2-3, is DTGVSQNPRHKITKRGQNVTFRCDPISEHNRLYWYRQTLGQGPEFLTYFQNEAQLEKSRLLSDRFSAERPKGSFSTLEIQRTEQGDSAMYLCASSFFLGSGAPYFGPGTRLTVL.

This clonotype was seen ten or more times. V is TRBV12-3 or TRBV12-4 and J is TRBJ2-7; D gene unclear. Trimming left V 6 bases short and J 0 bases short, with 12 bases between. This CDR3 region has 14 residues. The CDR3 coding sequence is TGTGCCAGCAGCCCGGGCCTGGGCTCCTACGAGCAGTACTTC. Translating gives CASSPGLGSYEQYF.

The V gene is TRBV4-1, the J gene TRBJ1-2; tentatively, D is TRBD1 (6 bases). Germline V CDR1 and CDR2: MGHRA, YSYEKL. Trimming stripped 3 bases from V and 5 bases from J, with 13 bases between. The CDR3 has 14 amino acids. The CDR3 region is CASSQKGGQYGYTF. CDR3 coding DNA: TGCGCCAGCAGCCAGAAGGGGGGTCAGTATGGCTACACCTTC.

This clonotype has a count of ten or more. This sequence joins TRBV4-3 and TRBJ2-1; a weak D match, TRBD2 (5 bases). V shed 7 bases and J shed 0 bases, with 16 bases lying between them. The CDR3 has 16 amino acids. Germline V CDR1 and CDR2: LGHNA, YSLEER. DNA of the CDR3: TGCGCCAGCACCCCCACGGCGGGTAGCTCCTACAATGAGCAGTTCTTC. As protein: CASTPTAGSSYNEQFF.

The gene calls are TRBV5-1 and TRBJ2-1; D may be TRBD1 (5 bases). There are 15 residues in the CDR3. Germline V gives CDR1 SGHRS, CDR2 YFSETQ. Trimming left V 0 bases short and J 7 bases short, with 14 bases between. Here the CDR3 reads CASSLVWSGSNEQFF. CDR3 nucleotides: TGCGCCAGCAGCTTGGTGTGGTCAGGGTCAAATGAGCAGTTCTTC.

This clonotype was observed many times. V gene TRBV5-1 combines with J gene TRBJ2-6; D unclear. V was cut by 4 bases and J by 0 bases, with 8 bases left in between. The CDR3 has 15 amino acids. Germline CDR1 and CDR2: SGHRS and YFSETQ. The CDR3 loop is CASSPDLSGANVLTF. The CDR3 DNA sequence: TGCGCCAGCAGCCCGGACCTCTCTGGGGCCAACGTCCTGACTTTC.

This clonotype was seen ten or more times. The V and J genes are TRBV7-2 and TRBJ2-1; 7 bases are a match to TRBD1. The germline V gene has CDR1 SGHTA and CDR2 FQGNSA. Trimming cost V 1 base and J 8 bases; bases outside gene matches: 5. The length of the CDR3 is 14 residues. CDR3 nucleotide sequence: TGTGCCAGCAGCTTAGAAACAGGGGTTGATGAGCAGTTCTTC. Translated, it gives CASSLETGVDEQFF.

This clonotype was detected ten times or more. The chain links TRBV11-2 to TRBJ2-7, with D possibly TRBD1 on 6 matching bases. Trimming cost V 5 bases and J 3 bases, with 14 bases left between them. The CDR3 totals 14 residues. Germline V lookup: CDR1 SGHAT, CDR2 FQNNGV. CDR3 bases: TGTGCCAGCAGCCATTCGACAGGCGACTACGAGCAGTACTTC. Residues: CASSHSTGDYEQYF.

This clonotype was recorded at least ten times. The V call is TRBV7-2, the J call TRBJ2-1; the match to TRBD2 covers 7 bases. The ends lost 7 bases at V and 4 bases at J; junction bases unmatched: 10. The V gene's germline CDR1 is SGHTA and CDR2 FQGNSA. This CDR3 region has 15 residues. Here the CDR3 reads CASNLGGAPYNEQFF. The CDR3 DNA reads TGTGCCAGCAACTTGGGAGGGGCGCCGTACAATGAGCAGTTCTTC.

V and J are TRBV5-4 and TRBJ2-5, with TRBD2 identical over 8 bases. After removal of 2 bases from V and 3 bases from J, the junction contained 9 bases not matched to a gene. The CDR3 is 16 residues long. Per germline, CDR1 SGHNT and CDR2 YYREEE (reference sequence). In DNA form, the CDR3 reads TGTGCCAGCAGCTTAGAGGGAGCGGGGGATAAAGAGACCCAGTACTTC. Its protein is CASSLEGAGDKETQYF.

This clonotype was seen at least ten times. The CDR3 coding sequence is TGCGCCAGCAGCCAAGGTCTGACAGCCTACTACGAGCAGTACTTC. It encodes CASSQGLTAYYEQYF. The chain is built from TRBV4-3 and TRBJ2-7, with D possibly being TRBD1 (5 bases). This CDR3 has 15 amino acids. Germline CDR1 reads LGHNA; CDR2 reads YSLEER. Trimming left V 1 base short and J 3 bases short, with 13 bases between.

Many counts were recorded for this clonotype. The chain has TRBV7-6 and TRBJ2-1; perhaps TRBD1 as D (6 bases). From germline, CDR1 is SGHVS and CDR2 FNYEAQ. This CDR3 is 19 amino acids long. V shed 0 bases and J shed 3 bases, with 21 bases lying between them. Here the CDR3 reads CASSLAMTHSRDIYNEQFF. The CDR3 bases are TGTGCCAGCAGCTTAGCTATGACCCACTCCCGGGACATCTACAATGAGCAGTTCTTC.

This clonotype was observed many times. V is TRBV7-3 and J is TRBJ2-1; D is possibly TRBD2 (6 bases). The V and J ends lost 6 bases and 4 bases respectively, with 19 bases between them. The CDR3 consists of 16 residues. Germline CDR1 SGHTA, CDR2 FQGTGA. For the CDR3, the DNA is TGTGCCAGCAGTCCCACACCGGGACTGACGTACAATGAGCAGTTCTTC. The encoded protein is CASSPTPGLTYNEQFF.

This chain joins TRBV6-2 or TRBV6-3 and TRBJ2-6; 7 bases are shared with TRBD2. The germline V gene has CDR1 MNHEY and CDR2 SVGEGT. The CDR3 extends over 18 amino acids. Trimming removed 9 bases from V and 2 bases from J; junction bases left unmatched: 16. CDR3 residues: CASMTLTGGSPGANVLTF. The CDR3 nucleotides read TGTGCCAGTATGACCTTGACGGGGGGATCTCCTGGGGCCAACGTCCTGACTTTC.

The chain combines TRBV19 with TRBJ2-2; TRBD2 matches at 8 bases. The CDR3 is 17 amino acids. Germline V gene data show CDR1 as LNHDA and CDR2 as SQIVND (reference sequence). The V gene end was trimmed by 3 bases and the J gene end by 5 bases; junction bases not matched to a gene: 11. CDR3 DNA sequence: TGTGCCAGTAGTATGGACGCCGGGGGGGCCGTTACCGGGGAGCTGTTTTTT. Protein sequence: CASSMDAGGAVTGELFF.

This clonotype has at least ten counts. The CDR3 protein is CSAGTRGTSANEQFF. CDR3 sequence (DNA): TGCAGTGCTGGGACCAGGGGGACTAGTGCCAATGAGCAGTTCTTC. The genes are TRBV20-1 and TRBJ2-1; D possibly corresponds to TRBD2 (8 bases). The CDR3 consists of 15 residues. V shed 5 bases and J shed 6 bases, with 20 bases lying between them. Germline V gene data show CDR1 as DFQATT and CDR2 as SNEGSKA (reference sequence).

The chain joins TRBV11-2 to TRBJ2-5; 9 bases fit TRBD2. Losses at the gene ends were 5 bases for V and 2 bases for J; bases not matched to a gene: 18. In germline, CDR1 is SGHAT, CDR2 FQNNGV. The CDR3 has 19 amino acids. This CDR3 reads CASSRPAAGGLVGQETQYF. The CDR3 coding sequence is TGTGCCAGCAGCCGGCCCGCGGCGGGGGGGCTTGTCGGTCAAGAGACCCAGTACTTC.

This clonotype was recorded at least ten times. V and J are TRBV5-1 and TRBJ2-1, with D possibly being TRBD2 (6 bases). The CDR3 extends over 15 amino acids. Germline V gene sequence: CDR1 SGHRS, CDR2 YFSETQ. V was trimmed by 3 bases and J by 0 bases, leaving 10 bases between them. The CDR3 region has the DNA TGCGCCAGCAGCTCCACCGGGGGCTCCTACAATGAGCAGTTCTTC. Translated, it gives CASSSTGGSYNEQFF.

This clonotype was seen at least ten times. The rearrangement links TRBV12-3 or TRBV12-4 to TRBJ2-1; D gene unclear. The CDR3 extends over 14 amino acids. The V and J ends lost 3 bases and 9 bases respectively, with 15 bases between them. The CDR3 protein is CASSFALRTIEQFF. The CDR3 DNA reads as TGTGCCAGCAGTTTTGCCCTGAGGACCATTGAGCAGTTCTTC.

This clonotype has ten or more counts. V and J are TRBV6-5 and TRBJ1-1; 7 bases are a match to TRBD1. The V gene end was trimmed by 2 bases and the J gene end by 11 bases; junction bases not matched to a gene: 14. The V gene's germline CDR1 is MNHEY and CDR2 SVGAGI. The CDR3 runs 15 residues. This chain's CDR3 is CASSYIRGRGDTAFF. CDR3 DNA: TGTGCCAGCAGTTACATAAGGGGGCGAGGTGACACGGCTTTCTTT.